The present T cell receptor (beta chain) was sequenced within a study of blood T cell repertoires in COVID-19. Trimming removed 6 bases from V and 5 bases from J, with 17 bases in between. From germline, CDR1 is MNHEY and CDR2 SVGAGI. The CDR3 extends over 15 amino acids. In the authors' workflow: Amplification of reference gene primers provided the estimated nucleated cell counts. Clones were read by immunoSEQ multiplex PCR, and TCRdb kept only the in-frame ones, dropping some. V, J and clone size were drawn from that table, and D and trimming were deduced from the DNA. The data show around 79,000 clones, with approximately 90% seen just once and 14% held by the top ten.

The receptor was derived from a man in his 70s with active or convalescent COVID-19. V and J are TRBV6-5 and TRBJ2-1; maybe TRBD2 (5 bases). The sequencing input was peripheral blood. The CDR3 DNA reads TGTGCCAGCAGCCCCTCGCCTAGCAGCCACAATGAGCAGTTCTTC. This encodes CASSPSPSSHNEQFF.